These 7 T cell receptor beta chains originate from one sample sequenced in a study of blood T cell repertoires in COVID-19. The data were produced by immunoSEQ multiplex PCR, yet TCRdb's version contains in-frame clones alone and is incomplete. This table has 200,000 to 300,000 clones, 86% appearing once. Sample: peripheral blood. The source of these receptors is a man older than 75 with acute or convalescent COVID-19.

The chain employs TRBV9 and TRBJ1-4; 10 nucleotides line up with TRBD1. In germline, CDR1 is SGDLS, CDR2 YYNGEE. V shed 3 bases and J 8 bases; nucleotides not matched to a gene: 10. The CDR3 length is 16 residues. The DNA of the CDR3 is TGTGCCAGCAGCGCCGACAGGGGGCGCGTAGGGGAAAAACTGTTTTTT. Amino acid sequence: CASSADRGRVGEKLFF.

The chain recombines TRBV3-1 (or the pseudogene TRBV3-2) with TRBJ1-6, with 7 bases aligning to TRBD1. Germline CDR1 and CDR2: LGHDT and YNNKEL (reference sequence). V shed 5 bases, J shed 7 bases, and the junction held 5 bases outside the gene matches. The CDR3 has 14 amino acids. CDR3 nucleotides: TGTGCCAGCAGCGGCGGGACAGACAATTCACCCCTCCACTTT. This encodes CASSGGTDNSPLHF.

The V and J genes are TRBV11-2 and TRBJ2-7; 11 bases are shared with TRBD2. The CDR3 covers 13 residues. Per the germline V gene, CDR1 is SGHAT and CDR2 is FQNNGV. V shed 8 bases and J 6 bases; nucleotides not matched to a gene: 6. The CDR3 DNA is TGTGCCAGCTCAACTAGCGGGAGCGGCGAGCAGTACTTC. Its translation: CASSTSGSGEQYF.

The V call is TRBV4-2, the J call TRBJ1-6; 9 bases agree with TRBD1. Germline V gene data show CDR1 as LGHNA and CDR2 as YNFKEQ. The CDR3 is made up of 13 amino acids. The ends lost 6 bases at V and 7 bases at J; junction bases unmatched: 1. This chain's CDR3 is CASRQGANSPLHF. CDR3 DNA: TGTGCCAGCAGACAGGGGGCGAATTCACCCCTCCACTTT.

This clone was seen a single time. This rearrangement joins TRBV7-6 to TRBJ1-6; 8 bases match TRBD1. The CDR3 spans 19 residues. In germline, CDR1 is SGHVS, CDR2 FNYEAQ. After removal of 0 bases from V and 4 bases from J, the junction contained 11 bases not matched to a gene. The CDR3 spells CASSLAGTGKSGYNSPLHF. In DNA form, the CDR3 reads TGTGCCAGCAGCTTAGCCGGGACAGGAAAATCAGGGTATAATTCACCCCTCCACTTT.

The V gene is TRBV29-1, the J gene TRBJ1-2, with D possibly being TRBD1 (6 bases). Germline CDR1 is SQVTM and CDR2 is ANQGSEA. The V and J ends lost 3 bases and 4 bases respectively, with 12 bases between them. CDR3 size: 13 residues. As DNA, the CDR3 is TGCAGCGTTGACATACAGGGAAGCTATGGCTACACCTTC. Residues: CSVDIQGSYGYTF.

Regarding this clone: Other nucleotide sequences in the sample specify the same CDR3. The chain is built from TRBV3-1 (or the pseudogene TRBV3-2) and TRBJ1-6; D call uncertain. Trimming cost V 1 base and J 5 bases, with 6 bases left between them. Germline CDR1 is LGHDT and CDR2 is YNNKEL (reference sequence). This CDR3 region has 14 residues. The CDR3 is CASSQGQDNSPLHF. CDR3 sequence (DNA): TGTGCCAGCAGCCAAGGGCAGGATAATTCACCCCTCCACTTT.